Each of the 21 T cell receptor beta chains below was sequenced from the same sample in a study of T cell responses to AZD1222 COVID-19 vaccine. Sequenced by immunoSEQ multiplex PCR; TCRdb stores in-frame clones only, minus some. The sample has about 84,000 clones, 80% to 90% seen once. The sequencing used peripheral blood, collected 28 days after the second AZD1222 dose. The receptors derive from an adult who received the AZD1222 COVID-19 vaccine.

The chain combines TRBV5-4 with TRBJ1-6, with 8 bases fitting TRBD1. This CDR3 contains 16 residues. Germline V gene sequence: CDR1 SGHNT, CDR2 YYREEE (reference sequence). V lost 0 bases, J lost 9 bases, and 8 bases stayed unmatched. CDR3 sequence reads: CASSLDPGQGGSPLHF. The CDR3 bases are TGTGCCAGCAGCTTGGATCCAGGACAGGGAGGTTCACCCCTCCACTTT.

The chain combines TRBV28 with TRBJ1-5, with 10 bases that match TRBD1. Trimming removed 4 bases from V and 7 bases from J; junction bases left unmatched: 4. The germline V gene encodes CDR1 MDHEN and CDR2 SYDVKM. This CDR3 region has 14 residues. CDR3 sequence (DNA): TGTGCCAGCAGTTCCGGGACAGGGGTCCAGCCCCAGCATTTT. It translates to CASSSGTGVQPQHF. The variable domain in full, completed from reference TRBV28 and TRBJ1-5, reads DVKVTQSSRYLVKRTGEKVFLECVQDMDHENMFWYRQDPGLGLRLIYFSYDVKMKEKGDIPEGYSVSREKKERFSLILESASTNQTSMYLCASSSGTGVQPQHFGDGTRLSIL.

The V call is TRBV5-1, the J call TRBJ2-6, with 8 bases fitting TRBD1. V was clipped by 4 bases and J by 0 bases; unmatched bases: 12. The CDR3 extends over 19 amino acids. Germline V gene data show CDR1 as SGHRS and CDR2 as YFSETQ. This CDR3 reads CASSKLLGTGYSGANVLTF. The CDR3 bases are TGCGCCAGCAGCAAGTTATTGGGGACAGGATACTCTGGGGCCAACGTCCTGACTTTC.

This chain uses TRBV19 with TRBJ2-2; 8 nucleotides agree with TRBD1. The CDR3 extends over 17 amino acids. Germline V gene data show CDR1 as LNHDA and CDR2 as SQIVND (reference sequence). V lost 6 bases to trimming and J lost 2 bases; unmatched junction nucleotides: 11. The chain's CDR3 is CASREWDRFSNTGELFF. The DNA for the CDR3 is TGTGCCAGTAGAGAGTGGGACAGGTTTTCAAACACCGGGGAGCTGTTTTTT. The entire variable domain, with the rest obtained from reference TRBV19 and TRBJ2-2, is as follows: DGGITQSPKYLFRKEGQNVTLSCEQNLNHDAMYWYRQDPGQGLRLIYYSQIVNDFQKGDIAEGYSVSREKKESFPLTVTSAQKNPTAFYLCASREWDRFSNTGELFFGEGSRLTVL.

This clone showed up just a few times. V and J are TRBV10-3 and TRBJ2-1; D might be TRBD1 or TRBD2, each matching 5 bases. Between the trimmed V and J ends, which lost 5 bases and 9 bases, there was a span of 17 bases. CDR1 is ENHRY, CDR2 SYGVKD, per germline. The length of the CDR3 is 14 residues. CDR3 region: CAISLRDQKPEQFF. The CDR3 coding sequence is TGTGCCATCAGTTTGAGGGACCAGAAACCTGAGCAGTTCTTC.

The V call is TRBV19, the J call TRBJ2-3; TRBD2 is a possible D gene (7 bases). The germline V and J ends were trimmed by 10 bases and 4 bases, with 15 bases remaining between them. The CDR3 runs 13 residues. CDR1 is LNHDA, CDR2 SQIVND, per germline (reference sequence). The CDR3 DNA reads as TGTGCCACACAGGAGGGGGGGTCAGATACGCAGTATTTT. Translated, it gives CATQEGGSDTQYF.

The V and J genes are TRBV5-4 and TRBJ2-5; D remains ambiguous. The V gene lost 5 bases and the J gene lost 0 bases, with 8 bases spanning the gap. Germline lookup yields CDR1 SGHNT and CDR2 YYREEE (reference sequence). The CDR3 is made up of 13 amino acids. CDR3 loop: CASSEANQETQYF. In DNA, the CDR3 is TGTGCCAGCAGTGAGGCGAACCAAGAGACCCAGTACTTC.

The V gene is TRBV18, the J gene TRBJ1-4, with 7 bases that match TRBD1. The CDR3 runs to 16 residues. V was pared by 4 bases and J by 7 bases, with 12 bases of the junction left unmatched. The germline gives CDR1 KGHSH, CDR2 LQKENI. The CDR3 coding sequence is TGTGCCAGCTCACAGAATTTTGCGACAGGGTTTGAAAAACTGTTTTTT. The encoded protein is CASSQNFATGFEKLFF.

DNA of the CDR3: TGTGCCAGCCAGGGACTTGAGGAGACCCAGTACTTC. Its protein is CASQGLEETQYF. The chain has TRBV19 and TRBJ2-5, with TRBD2 as a possible D gene (6 bases). The V end lost 9 bases, the J end lost 5 bases, and 13 bases lay between the germline ends. The germline V gene has CDR1 LNHDA and CDR2 SQIVND (reference sequence). The CDR3 consists of 12 residues.

V gene TRBV18 combines with J gene TRBJ1-5; D possibly corresponds to TRBD1 (5 bases). Deletions cut 2 bases from V and 2 bases from J, with 10 bases between. This CDR3 region has 15 residues. Germline V gene data show CDR1 as KGHSH and CDR2 as LQKENI. The CDR3 loop reads CASSPVGVGNQPQHF. The CDR3 nucleotides read TGTGCCAGCTCACCAGTGGGGGTCGGCAATCAGCCCCAGCATTTT. The full variable domain, in which reference TRBV18 and TRBJ1-5 provide the parts outside the CDR3, is NAGVMQNPRHLVRRRGQEARLRCSPMKGHSHVYWYRQLPEEGLKFMVYLQKENIIDESGMPKERFSAEFPKEGPSILRIQQVVRGDSAAYFCASSPVGVGNQPQHFGDGTRLSIL.

J is TRBJ2-3 and V is TRBV9; TRBD1 or TRBD2 may be the D gene (5 bases each). The CDR3 length is 15 residues. The germline V and J ends were trimmed by 0 bases and 2 bases, with 10 bases remaining between them. Germline values: CDR1 SGDLS, CDR2 YYNGEE. The CDR3 DNA is TGTGCCAGCAGCGTAGCGGGGCGCTACACAGATACGCAGTATTTT. It is translated as CASSVAGRYTDTQYF.

This clone was counted a few times. V is TRBV11-2 and J is TRBJ2-3, with D unresolved. Germline loops: CDR1 SGHAT, CDR2 FQNNGV. The CDR3 has 16 residues. The V end lost 3 bases, the J end lost 2 bases, and 15 bases lay between the germline ends. The CDR3 reads CASSFFHYGITDTQYF. CDR3 DNA sequence: TGTGCCAGCAGCTTCTTTCATTATGGGATCACAGATACGCAGTATTTT.

This clone was detected once. The junction and the germline gene differ at one end; a read error may be behind it. The J gene is TRBJ1-3, the V gene TRBV19; 8 bases line up with TRBD1. This CDR3 has 17 amino acids. Germline loops: CDR1 LNHDA, CDR2 SQIVND (reference sequence). CDR3 in amino acids: CASSLDRGRLYGNTIYF. As DNA, the CDR3 is TGTGCCAGTAGTTTAGACAGGGGACGGCTTTATGGAAACACCATATATTTT.

This chain links TRBV12-3 or TRBV12-4 with TRBJ1-2; D is possibly TRBD1 (5 bases). The germline V and J ends were trimmed by 7 bases and 8 bases, with 17 bases remaining between them. CDR3 size: 13 residues. The CDR3 here is CASTKGKGPGYTF. As DNA, the CDR3 is TGTGCCAGCACCAAGGGGAAGGGGCCCGGCTACACCTTC.

This rearrangement joins TRBV7-4 to TRBJ1-5; D is unclear. The germline V gene has CDR1 SGHVT and CDR2 SQSDAQ. Deletions cut 7 bases from V and 8 bases from J, with 15 bases between. This CDR3 is 13 amino acids long. This CDR3 is CASIKTPREPQHF. The CDR3 DNA follows: TGTGCCAGCATCAAGACTCCCCGGGAGCCCCAGCATTTT.

V gene TRBV7-9 combines with J gene TRBJ1-1; 7 positions match TRBD1. Per germline, CDR1 SEHNR and CDR2 FQNEAQ (reference sequence). J was trimmed by 8 bases and V by 1 base; bases with no gene match: 7. The CDR3 length is 14 residues. The CDR3 loop is CASSLGWDSKEAFF. The CDR3 DNA reads TGTGCCAGCAGCTTAGGGTGGGACAGCAAGGAAGCTTTCTTT.

The chain has TRBV7-9 and TRBJ1-3, with TRBD1 identical over 7 bases. The V segment lost 3 bases and the J segment 2 bases; nucleotides outside the gene matches: 4. The CDR3 has 15 amino acids. The germline gives CDR1 SEHNR, CDR2 FQNEAQ (reference sequence). The CDR3: CASSFLTGTGNTIYF. As DNA, the CDR3 is TGTGCCAGCAGCTTTTTGACAGGGACTGGAAACACCATATATTTT.

Note on this clone: This specimen includes other DNA sequences encoding the same CDR3. This chain uses TRBV28 with TRBJ1-2; possible D gene TRBD1, 6 bases. CDR1 and CDR2 from the germline V gene are MDHEN and SYDVKM. This CDR3 has 15 amino acids. V lost 6 bases, J lost 0 bases, and 14 bases lay in between. The CDR3 region is CASSPGDNSNYGYTF. For the CDR3, the DNA is TGTGCCAGCAGCCCTGGGGACAACTCTAACTATGGCTACACCTTC.

The V call is TRBV28, the J call TRBJ1-2; TRBD1 might be the D (6 bases). The germline V and J ends were trimmed by 6 bases and 4 bases, with 18 bases remaining between them. The CDR3 sequence is 15 residues long. In germline, CDR1 is MDHEN, CDR2 SYDVKM. The CDR3 sequence: CASSPGGGPSYGYTF. In DNA form, the CDR3 reads TGTGCCAGCAGCCCCGGGGGGGGGCCCAGCTATGGCTACACCTTC.

A single count supports this clone. The V gene is TRBV28, the J gene TRBJ1-5; D unresolved. The CDR3 contains 15 residues. The V and J ends lost 5 bases and 1 base respectively, with 12 bases between them. Per the germline V gene, CDR1 is MDHEN and CDR2 is SYDVKM. DNA of the CDR3: TGTGCCAGCAGTCGTGGTGTGGTAAGCAATCAGCCCCAGCATTTT. Its translation: CASSRGVVSNQPQHF.

The chain couples TRBV12-5 to TRBJ2-5, with D perhaps TRBD1 or TRBD2 (5 bases each). V was trimmed by 11 bases and J by 4 bases, leaving 17 bases between them. Per the germline V gene, CDR1 is LGHNT and CDR2 is FRNRAP. CDR3 length equals 13 residues. The chain's CDR3 is CAPRDVRTETQYF. The CDR3 coding sequence is TGTGCTCCCAGGGACGTCCGAACAGAGACCCAGTACTTC.